Described below is a single T cell receptor beta chain sequence and its context. Its target is unknown. The authors reverse transcribed all of the isolated RNA, so sequencing captured expressed TCRB transcripts. TCRdb's table, derived via immunoSEQ multiplex PCR, lists solely in-frame clones and lacks some. The sample gives about 640,000 clones, 9.5% to 15% of which show up once; roughly 0.12% is in the top ten. V shed 5 bases and J shed 10 bases, with 19 bases lying between them. This CDR3 region has 14 residues. Germline CDR1 reads PRHDT; CDR2 reads FYEKMQ (reference sequence). These data belong to a study of beta chain features in type 1 diabetes. Findings and limits, study-wide: There was a moderate but significant shortening of TCRB CDR3s in all four CD4+ subsets of Type 1 diabetes patients.

The sequence derives from a man aged 30-40 years with type 1 diabetes. This sequence joins TRBV13 and TRBJ2-3, with TRBD2 as a possible D gene (6 bases). Sequencing input: naive CD4+ T cells from blood. The CDR3 DNA is TGTGCCAGCAGCACCGGGAGTTCGCCCTTTTCGCAGTATTTT. Its translation: CASSTGSSPFSQYF.